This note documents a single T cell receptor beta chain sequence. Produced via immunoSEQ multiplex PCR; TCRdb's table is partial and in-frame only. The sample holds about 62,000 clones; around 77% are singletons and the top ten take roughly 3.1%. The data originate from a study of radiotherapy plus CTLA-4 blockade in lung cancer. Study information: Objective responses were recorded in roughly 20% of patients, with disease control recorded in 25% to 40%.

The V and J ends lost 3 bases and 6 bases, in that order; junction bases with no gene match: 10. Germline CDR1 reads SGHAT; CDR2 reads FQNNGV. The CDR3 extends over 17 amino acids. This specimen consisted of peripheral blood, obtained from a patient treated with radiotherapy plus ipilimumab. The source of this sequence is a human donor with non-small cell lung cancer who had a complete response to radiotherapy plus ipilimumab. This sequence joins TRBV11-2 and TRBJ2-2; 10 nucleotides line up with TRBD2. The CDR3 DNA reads TGTGCCAGCAGCTTTAGAGCGGGGGGGCTGGATTCCGGGGAGCTGTTTTTT. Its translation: CASSFRAGGLDSGELFF.